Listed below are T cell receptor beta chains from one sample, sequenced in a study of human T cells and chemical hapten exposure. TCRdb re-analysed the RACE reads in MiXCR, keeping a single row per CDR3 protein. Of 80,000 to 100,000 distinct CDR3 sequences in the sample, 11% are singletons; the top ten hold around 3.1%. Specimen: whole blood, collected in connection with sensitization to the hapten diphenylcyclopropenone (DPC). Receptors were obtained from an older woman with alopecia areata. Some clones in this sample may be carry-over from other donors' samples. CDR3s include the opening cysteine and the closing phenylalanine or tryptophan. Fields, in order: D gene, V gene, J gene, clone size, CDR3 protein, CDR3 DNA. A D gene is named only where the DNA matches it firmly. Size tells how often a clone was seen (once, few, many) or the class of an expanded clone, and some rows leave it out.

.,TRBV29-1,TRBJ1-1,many,CSVERAMNTEAFF,TGCAGCGTTGAACGGGCTATGAACACTGAAGCTTTCTTT
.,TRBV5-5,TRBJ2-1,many,CASRDPGGSYNEQFF,TGTGCCAGCAGGGACCCCGGGGGCTCCTACAATGAGCAGTTCTTC
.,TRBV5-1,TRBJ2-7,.,CASSLEDVRHEQYF,TGCGCCAGCAGCTTGGAGGACGTGAGACACGAGCAGTACTTC
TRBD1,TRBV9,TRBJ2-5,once,CASSVATLGSQGQETQYF,TGTGCCAGCAGCGTAGCAACTTTGGGTTCACAGGGGCAAGAGACCCAGTACTTC
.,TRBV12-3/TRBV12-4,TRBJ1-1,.,CASSFEGNTEAFF,TGTGCCAGCAGTTTTGAGGGGAACACTGAAGCTTTCTTT
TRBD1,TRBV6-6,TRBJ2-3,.,CASSNPEHTGELADTQYF,TGTGCCAGCAGTAACCCTGAACATACAGGGGAGTTGGCAGATACGCAGTATTTT
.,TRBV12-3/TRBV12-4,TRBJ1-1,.,CASTHGGRGQNTEAFF,TGTGCCAGCACCCACGGAGGGAGGGGACAAAACACTGAAGCTTTCTTT
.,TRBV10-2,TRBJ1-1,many,CASSVAGNTEAFF,TGCGCCAGCAGTGTTGCAGGGAACACTGAAGCTTTCTTT
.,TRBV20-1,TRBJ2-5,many,CSAARHMAQETQYF,TGCAGTGCTGCTCGTCACATGGCTCAAGAGACCCAGTACTTC
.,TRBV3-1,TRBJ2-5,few,CASSQSSERPQETQYF,TGTGCCAGCAGCCAATCTTCGGAGCGACCCCAAGAGACCCAGTACTTC
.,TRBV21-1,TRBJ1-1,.,CASSDQGARDTEAFF,TGTGCCAGCAGCGATCAGGGGGCCCGCGACACTGAAGCTTTCTTT
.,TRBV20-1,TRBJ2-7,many,CSARPGLGYEQYF,TGCAGTGCTAGACCGGGACTCGGCTACGAGCAGTACTTC
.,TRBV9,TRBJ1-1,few,CASSVAGGRTEAFF,TGTGCCAGCAGCGTAGCCGGGGGGCGAACTGAAGCTTTCTTT
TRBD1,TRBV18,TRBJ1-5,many,CASSPNDRVQPQHF,TGTGCCAGCTCACCAAACGACAGGGTCCAGCCCCAGCATTTT
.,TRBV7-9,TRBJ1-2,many,CASSPNNYGYTF,TGTGCCAGCAGCCCAAATAACTATGGCTACACCTTC
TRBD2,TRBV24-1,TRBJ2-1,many,CAVKERGHNEQFF,TGTGCCGTTAAAGAGCGGGGCCACAATGAGCAGTTCTTC
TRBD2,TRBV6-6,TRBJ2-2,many,CASSSSRGGFGGELFF,TGTGCCAGCTCTTCTAGCCGCGGGGGGTTTGGCGGGGAGCTGTTTTTT
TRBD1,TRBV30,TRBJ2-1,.,CAWSLGGQGARNEQFF,TGTGCCTGGAGTCTAGGGGGACAGGGGGCGCGTAATGAGCAGTTCTTC
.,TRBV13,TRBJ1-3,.,CASSATGNTIYF,TGTGCCAGCAGCGCGACTGGAAACACCATATATTTT
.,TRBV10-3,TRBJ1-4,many,CAISESRGVGEKLFF,TGTGCCATCAGTGAGTCGCGGGGGGTAGGTGAAAAACTGTTTTTT
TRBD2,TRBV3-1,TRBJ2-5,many,CASSPWTSGKTQETQYF,TGTGCCAGCAGCCCGTGGACTAGCGGGAAAACTCAGGAGACCCAGTACTTC
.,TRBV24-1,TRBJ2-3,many,CATGAGSTDTQYF,TGTGCCACCGGTGCAGGGAGCACAGATACGCAGTATTTT
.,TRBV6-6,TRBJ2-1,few,CASSTQAQGGRNEQFF,TGTGCCAGCTCCACCCAAGCCCAGGGGGGTCGAAATGAGCAGTTCTTC
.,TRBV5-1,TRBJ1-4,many,CASSLGQTRKKLFF,TGCGCCAGCAGCTTGGGACAGACCCGGAAAAAACTGTTTTTT
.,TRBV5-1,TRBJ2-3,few,CASSLAGHRTDTQYF,TGCGCCAGCAGCTTGGCAGGACACCGCACAGATACGCAGTATTTT
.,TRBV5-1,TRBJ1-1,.,CASSLFRDINTEAFF,TGCGCCAGCAGCTTGTTCCGGGACATTAACACTGAAGCTTTCTTT
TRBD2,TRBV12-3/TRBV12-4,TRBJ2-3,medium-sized,CASSTTSGGATDTQYF,TGTGCCAGCAGTACCACTAGCGGGGGGGCCACAGATACGCAGTATTTT
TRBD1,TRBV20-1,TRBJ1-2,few,CSAGRWTGPNYGYTF,TGCAGTGCTGGACGATGGACAGGACCTAACTATGGCTACACCTTC
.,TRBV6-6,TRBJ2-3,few,CASRIGPDADTQYF,TGTGCCAGCAGGATAGGGCCCGACGCAGATACGCAGTATTTT
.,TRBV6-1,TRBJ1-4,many,CASSDGQGHEKLFF,TGTGCCAGCAGTGATGGGCAGGGTCATGAAAAACTGTTTTTT
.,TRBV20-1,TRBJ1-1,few,CSARMFQGDTEAFF,TGCAGTGCTAGAATGTTCCAGGGCGACACTGAAGCTTTCTTT
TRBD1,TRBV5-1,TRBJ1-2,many,CASSTDRGEYGYTF,TGCGCCAGCAGTACGGACAGGGGAGAGTATGGCTACACCTTC
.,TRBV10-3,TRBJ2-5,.,CAISWQETQYF,TGTGCCATCAGCTGGCAAGAGACCCAGTACTTC
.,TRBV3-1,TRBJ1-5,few,CASSRGSGNQPQHF,TGTGCCAGCAGCAGAGGGTCGGGCAATCAGCCCCAGCATTTT
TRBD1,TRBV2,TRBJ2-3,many,CASRNRGLRTDTQYF,TGTGCCAGCAGAAACAGGGGGCTACGCACAGATACGCAGTATTTT
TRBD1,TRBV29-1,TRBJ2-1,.,CSVVRDSYNEQFF,TGCAGCGTGGTAAGGGACAGTTACAATGAGCAGTTCTTC
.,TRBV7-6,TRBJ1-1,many,CASSLGLTTMNTEAFF,TGTGCCAGCAGCTTAGGACTGACAACTATGAACACTGAAGCTTTCTTT
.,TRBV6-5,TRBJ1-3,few,CATTRQHSSGNTIYF,TGTGCCACTACTCGACAGCACTCCTCTGGAAACACCATATATTTT
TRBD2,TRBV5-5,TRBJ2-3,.,CASSNGLGLHLDTQYF,TGTGCCAGCAGCAACGGACTAGGACTACACTTAGATACGCAGTATTTT
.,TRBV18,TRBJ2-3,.,CASSPISGDSTDTQYF,TGTGCCAGCTCACCGATTAGCGGCGATAGCACAGATACGCAGTATTTT
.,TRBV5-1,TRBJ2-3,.,CASSLTGIPPDTQYF,TGCGCCAGCAGCTTGACCGGGATCCCCCCAGATACGCAGTATTTT
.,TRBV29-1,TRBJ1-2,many,CSVSLDGYTF,TGCAGCGTTTCACTGGATGGCTACACCTTC
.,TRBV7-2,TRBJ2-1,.,CASSTGTAANEQFF,TGTGCCAGCAGCACAGGGACCGCGGCCAATGAGCAGTTCTTC
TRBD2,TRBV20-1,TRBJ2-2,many,CSARDILAGSNTGELFF,TGCAGTGCTAGAGATATCCTAGCGGGCTCGAACACCGGGGAGCTGTTTTTT
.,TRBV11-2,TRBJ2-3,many,CASSTNTNTQYF,TGTGCCAGCAGCACTAACACGAATACGCAGTATTTT
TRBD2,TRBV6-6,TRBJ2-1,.,CASNQRGGNAYNEQFF,TGTGCCAGCAACCAGCGGGGGGGCAACGCCTACAATGAGCAGTTCTTC
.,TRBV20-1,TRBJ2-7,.,CSARRGTSSYEQYF,TGCAGTGCTAGGCGGGGAACGAGCTCCTACGAGCAGTACTTC
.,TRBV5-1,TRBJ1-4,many,CASSRTVLNEKLFF,TGCGCCAGCAGCAGGACAGTGCTGAATGAAAAACTGTTTTTT
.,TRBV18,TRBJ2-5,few,CASSPSATGQETQYF,TGTGCCAGCTCACCGTCCGCGACGGGACAAGAGACCCAGTACTTC
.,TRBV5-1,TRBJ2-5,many,CASRVVINQETQYF,TGCGCCAGCAGGGTAGTAATCAACCAAGAGACCCAGTACTTC
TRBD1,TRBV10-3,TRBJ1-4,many,CAKTQGRANEKLFF,TGTGCCAAGACACAGGGGCGGGCTAATGAAAAACTGTTTTTT